The entry below gives a single T cell receptor (beta chain) sequence along with its context. The antigen remains undetermined. This sample was included in a study of T cell responses to AZD1222 COVID-19 vaccine. Overall study findings and caveats: Compared with day 0, the breadth and depth of the Spike-specific TCR repertoire rose significantly after two doses of AZD1222. Nearly half of spike-specific TCRs reportedly go after variant regions that carry no mutations. White British donors predominated, females outnumbered males, and clonal diversity was possibly underestimated.

Produced via immunoSEQ multiplex PCR; TCRdb's table is partial and in-frame only. The repertoire holds about 110,000 clones, with 92% as singletons. V lost 4 bases to trimming and J lost 3 bases; unmatched junction nucleotides: 9. Germline-derived CDR1 and CDR2 are SGHTA and FQGNSA. The CDR3 spans 15 residues. This TCR came from an adult who received the AZD1222 COVID-19 vaccine. The chain has TRBV7-2 and TRBJ2-7; the match to TRBD2 covers 7 bases. The starting material was peripheral blood, obtained 28 days after the second AZD1222 dose. As DNA, the CDR3 is TGTGCCAGCAGCTCGAGGGCGGGAGCCCTCTACGAGCAGTACTTC. Translation gives CASSSRAGALYEQYF.